The source of this TCR beta chain is a study of post-analysis software for immune sequencing data. This clonotype occurred a few times. Antigen: not known. Unique molecular identifiers tagged the TCR beta cDNA libraries. TCRdb independently ran MiXCR on the PCR reads; one entry per CDR3 protein. Seen here are about 820,000 distinct CDR3 sequences, approximately 53% observed once, and the top ten hold 4.6%. The CDR3 consists of 14 residues. The germline V and J ends were trimmed by 7 bases and 6 bases, with 16 bases remaining between them. The germline V gene encodes CDR1 MNHEY and CDR2 SVGEGT. Whole-study results and caveats: Among roughly five TRBV segments more frequent in patients than controls were TRBV5-6, TRBV5-1 and TRBV20-1. The study found significantly lower normalized Chao1 diversity in multiple sclerosis patients than in controls.

The clonotype was recovered from a girl aged 5-17 years with multiple sclerosis. The rearrangement uses TRBV6-2 or TRBV6-3 and TRBJ2-4; D possibly corresponds to TRBD1 (7 bases). Sequencing was done on a sample of blood. The CDR3 nucleotides are TGTGCCAGCACTAGACAGGGAGGAGGAAACATTCAGTACTTC. It translates to CASTRQGGGNIQYF.